A selection of T cell receptor beta chains follows, all from one sample in a study of T cell repertoires and leukemia-associated antigens. Their target antigens are unknown. TCRdb reanalysed the 5' RACE reads using MiXCR and keeps one entry per CDR3 protein. The profile shows about 9,800 distinct CDR3 sequences, 43% of them singletons. Sequenced input: CD3+ T cells sorted from blood and cultured. All receptors come from a female donor in good health. Each CDR3 is given without its conserved first and last residue. The D gene is left open where the match is weak.

-,TRBJ1-1,TRBV7-9,12,ASSQDGEYTEAF
-,TRBJ2-5,TRBV29-1,12,SVGRGLRQETQY
TRBD1,TRBJ2-6,TRBV12-3/TRBV12-4,16,ASSLGTGGRSGANVLT
-,TRBJ2-7,TRBV18,12,ASSPHPGSYEQY
-,TRBJ2-7,TRBV10-3,11,AISEAVEWEQY
-,TRBJ2-2,TRBV2,12,ASRGSGHTGELF
-,TRBJ1-1,TRBV4-3,13,AGSQGQGSYTGAF
TRBD2,TRBJ2-3,TRBV7-9,12,ASSLRGESATQY
TRBD2,TRBJ2-4,TRBV25-1,16,ASSGGTSGSLAKNIQY
-,TRBJ1-4,TRBV5-1,13,ASSLLAGDGEKLF
TRBD2,TRBJ2-3,TRBV5-1,15,ASSWGTSGRSTDTQY
-,TRBJ1-2,TRBV7-2,12,ASSLRGNGYGYT
-,TRBJ2-7,TRBV7-2,12,ASSPLGVSYEQY
-,TRBJ2-2,TRBV29-1,13,SAPRGGSNTGELF
-,TRBJ1-4,TRBV5-6,14,ASSLGLAGWNEKLS